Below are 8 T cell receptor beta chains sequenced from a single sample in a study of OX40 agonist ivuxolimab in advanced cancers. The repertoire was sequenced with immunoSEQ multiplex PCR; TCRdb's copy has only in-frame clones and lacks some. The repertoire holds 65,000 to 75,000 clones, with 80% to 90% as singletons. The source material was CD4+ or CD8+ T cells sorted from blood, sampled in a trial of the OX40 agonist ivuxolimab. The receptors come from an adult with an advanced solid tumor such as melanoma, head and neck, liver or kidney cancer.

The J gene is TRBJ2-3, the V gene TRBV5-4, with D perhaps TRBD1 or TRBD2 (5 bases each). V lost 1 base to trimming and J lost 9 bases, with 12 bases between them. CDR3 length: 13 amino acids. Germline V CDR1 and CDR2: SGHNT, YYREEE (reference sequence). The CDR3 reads CASSLPRAGTQYF. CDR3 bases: TGTGCCAGCAGCTTGCCGCGGGCAGGGACGCAGTATTTT.

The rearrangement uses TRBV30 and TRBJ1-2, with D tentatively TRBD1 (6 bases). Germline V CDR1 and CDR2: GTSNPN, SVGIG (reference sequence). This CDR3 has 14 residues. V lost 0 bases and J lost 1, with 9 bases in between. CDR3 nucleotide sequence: TGTGCCTGGAGTGTCAGGGGCAGTAACTATGGCTACACCTTC. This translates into CAWSVRGSNYGYTF.

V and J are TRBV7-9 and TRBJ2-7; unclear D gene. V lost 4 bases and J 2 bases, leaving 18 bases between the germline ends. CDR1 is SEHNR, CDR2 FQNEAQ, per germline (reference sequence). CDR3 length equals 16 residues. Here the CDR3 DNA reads TGTGCCAGCAGCTCTCGCTCTACGGCGGTTGCCTACGAGCAGTACTTC. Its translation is CASSSRSTAVAYEQYF.

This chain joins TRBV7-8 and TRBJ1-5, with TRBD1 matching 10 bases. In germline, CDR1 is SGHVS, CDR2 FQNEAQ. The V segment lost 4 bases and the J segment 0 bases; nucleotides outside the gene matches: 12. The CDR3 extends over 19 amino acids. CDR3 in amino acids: CASSSPTGGSSHSNQPQHF. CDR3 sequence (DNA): TGTGCCAGCAGCTCGCCGACAGGGGGCTCCTCTCATAGCAATCAGCCCCAGCATTTT.

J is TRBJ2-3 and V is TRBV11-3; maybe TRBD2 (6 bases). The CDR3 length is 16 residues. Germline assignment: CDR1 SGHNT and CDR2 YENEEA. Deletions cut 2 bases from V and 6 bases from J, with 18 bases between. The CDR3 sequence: CASSLLGGLAEDTQYF. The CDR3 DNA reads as TGTGCCAGCAGCTTATTAGGAGGGCTAGCAGAGGATACGCAGTATTTT.

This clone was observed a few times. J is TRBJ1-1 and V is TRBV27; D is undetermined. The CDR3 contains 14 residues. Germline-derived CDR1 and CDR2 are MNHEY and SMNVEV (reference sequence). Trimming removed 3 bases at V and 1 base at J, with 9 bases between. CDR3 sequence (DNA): TGTGCCAGCAGTTTTCTTAGGGCGAACACTGAAGCTTTCTTT. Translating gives CASSFLRANTEAFF.

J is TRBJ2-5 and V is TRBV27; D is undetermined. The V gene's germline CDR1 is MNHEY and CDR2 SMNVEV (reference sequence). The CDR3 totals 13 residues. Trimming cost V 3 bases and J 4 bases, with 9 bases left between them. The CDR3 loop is CASSFTYSETQYF. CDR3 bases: TGTGCCAGCAGTTTTACGTACTCAGAGACCCAGTACTTC.

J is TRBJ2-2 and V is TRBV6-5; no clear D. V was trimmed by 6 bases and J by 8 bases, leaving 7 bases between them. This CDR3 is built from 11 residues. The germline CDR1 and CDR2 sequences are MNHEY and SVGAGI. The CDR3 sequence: CASSQAGELFF. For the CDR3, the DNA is TGTGCCAGCAGCCAAGCTGGGGAGCTGTTTTTT.